These 16 T cell receptor beta chains originate from one sample sequenced in a study of cytomegalovirus exposure and HLA in healthy donors. Researchers ran the PCR with 60 Vbeta and 13 Jbeta primers. The data were produced by immunoSEQ multiplex PCR, yet TCRdb's version contains in-frame clones alone and is incomplete. The table records under 150,000 clones, 60% to 80% of them present only once. The sample consisted of PBMCs. These receptors all come from a woman in her forties or fifties in good health and CMV-seronegative.

Here the CDR3 DNA reads TGTGCCAGCAGGGTATTTAAACTATTCATTAACTATGGCTACACCTTC. This encodes CASRVFKLFINYGYTF. This rearrangement joins TRBV2 to TRBJ1-2; D uncertain. Germline CDR1 SNHLY, CDR2 FYNNEI. Trimming left V 6 bases short and J 1 base short, with 18 bases between. This CDR3 comprises 16 residues.

This clone was recorded only once. The chain links TRBV5-1 to TRBJ2-1; weak D call: TRBD2 (7 bases). Per the germline V gene, CDR1 is SGHRS and CDR2 is YFSETQ. Between the trimmed V and J ends, which lost 0 bases and 5 bases, there was a span of 21 bases. CDR3 length: 18 residues. In nucleotides, the CDR3 is TGCGCCAGCAGCTTGGAGGCGTCTGCGGGGGCGATCAACAATGAGCAGTTCTTC. Its translation: CASSLEASAGAINNEQFF.

The CDR3 spells CASSIVPRTGANQPQHF. The CDR3 nucleotides are TGTGCCAGTAGTATAGTACCCAGGACAGGGGCTAATCAGCCCCAGCATTTT. The chain joins TRBV19 to TRBJ1-5; 9 nucleotides agree with TRBD1. Germline V gene data show CDR1 as LNHDA and CDR2 as SQIVND (reference sequence). The CDR3 runs 17 residues. Unmatched junction bases numbered 8, after V lost 1 base and J lost 4 bases.

This rearrangement joins TRBV4-1 to TRBJ1-3; D ambiguous. Trimming stripped 0 bases from V and 0 bases from J, with 9 bases between. The CDR3 loop spans 16 amino acids. Germline CDR1 is MGHRA and CDR2 is YSYEKL. The CDR3 nucleotides are TGCGCCAGCAGCCAAGACCGCGGAGTCTCTGGAAACACCATATATTTT. Its translation: CASSQDRGVSGNTIYF.

The chain links TRBV19 to TRBJ2-7; TRBD1 matches 8 bases. Germline loops: CDR1 LNHDA, CDR2 SQIVND (reference sequence). The CDR3 is 14 amino acids. Trimming cost V 11 bases and J 0 bases; bases outside gene matches: 9. CDR3 nucleotide sequence: TGTGCCTCAAAGGGACAGGCGAGCTCCTACGAGCAGTACTTC. Amino acid sequence: CASKGQASSYEQYF.

This clone is a singleton in its sample. The chain uses TRBV25-1 and TRBJ2-1; 9 bases are a match to TRBD2. CDR1 MGHDK and CDR2 SYGVNS come from the germline V gene. CDR3 size: 15 residues. The J segment lost 8 bases and the V segment lost 6 bases, leaving 11 bases of the junction unmatched. CDR3 in DNA: TGTGCCAGCAGGCCTTTTGCGGGGGGGCTCGATGAGCAGTTCTTC. It specifies CASRPFAGGLDEQFF.

The chain recombines TRBV2 with TRBJ1-2; a weak D match, TRBD1 (5 bases). This CDR3 has 14 amino acids. With 3 bases removed from V and 4 bases from J, the gap between germline ends came to 12 bases. The germline CDR1 and CDR2 sequences are SNHLY and FYNNEI. CDR3 residues: CASSEGGRFYGYTF. The CDR3 nucleotides read TGTGCCAGCAGTGAGGGGGGACGCTTCTATGGCTACACCTTC. Supplemented by reference TRBV2 and TRBJ1-2, the full variable domain reads EPEVTQTPSHQVTQMGQEVILRCVPISNHLYFYWYRQILGQKVEFLVSFYNNEISEKSEIFDDQFSVERPDGSNFTLKIRSTKLEDSAMYFCASSEGGRFYGYTFGSGTRLTVV.

The chain recombines TRBV7-2 with TRBJ2-3; 7 nucleotides align to TRBD2. The CDR3 is 16 amino acids. Per germline, CDR1 SGHTA and CDR2 FQGNSA. Trimming removed 3 bases from V and 1 base from J; junction bases left unmatched: 7. In nucleotides, the CDR3 is TGTGCCAGCAGCTTTCAGACTAGCTCGCGCACAGATACGCAGTATTTT. Its translation: CASSFQTSSRTDTQYF.

The chain carries TRBV7-9 and TRBJ2-5; possibly TRBD2 for D (5 bases). Germline V gene data show CDR1 as SEHNR and CDR2 as FQNEAQ (reference sequence). Trimming stripped 4 bases from V and 1 base from J, with 13 bases between. This CDR3 spans 15 amino acids. Written as DNA, the CDR3 is TGTGCCAGCAGCTCGCCCCCGGGGAGCCAAGAGACCCAGTACTTC. Residues: CASSSPPGSQETQYF. Together with reference TRBV7-9 and TRBJ2-5, the CDR3 gives the full variable domain: DTGVSQNPRHKITKRGQNVTFRCDPISEHNRLYWYRQTLGQGPEFLTYFQNEAQLEKSRLLSDRFSAERPKGSFSTLEIQRTEQGDSAMYLCASSSPPGSQETQYFGPGTRLLVL.

CDR3 region: CSVEEDRGRSEKLFF. The CDR3 region has the DNA TGCAGCGTTGAAGAGGACAGGGGAAGGAGTGAAAAACTGTTTTTT. This sequence joins TRBV29-1 and TRBJ1-4; 9 nucleotides match TRBD1. From germline, CDR1 is SQVTM and CDR2 ANQGSEA. With 0 bases clipped from V and 7 bases from J, the junction kept 6 bases outside the gene matches. The CDR3 spans 15 residues.

The chain combines TRBV15 with TRBJ2-3; the D gene is possibly TRBD2 (5 bases). The CDR3 runs to 16 residues. Germline V gives CDR1 LNHNV, CDR2 YYDKDF (reference sequence). V lost 0 bases and J lost 4, with 14 bases in between. In nucleotides, the CDR3 is TGTGCCACCAGCAGAGATCCTAGCCGTCCTGCAGATACGCAGTATTTT. It is translated as CATSRDPSRPADTQYF.

The chain is built from TRBV4-3 and TRBJ1-2, with D uncertain. The V end was cut by 1 base, the J end by 3 bases, with 6 bases between. The CDR3 contains 13 residues. Germline V gene lookup returns CDR1 LGHNA and CDR2 YSLEER. Here the CDR3 DNA reads TGCGCCAGCAGCCAAGCAGGCGACTATGGCTACACCTTC. Translating gives CASSQAGDYGYTF.

In the case of this clone: Relative to the germline gene, one junction end is altered; a read error may explain this. The chain carries TRBV7-7 and TRBJ2-7; 10 bases agree with TRBD1. Germline CDR1 reads SSHAT; CDR2 reads FNYEAQ (reference sequence). The CDR3 runs to 14 residues. The CDR3 DNA follows: TGTGCTAGCAGCCGGGGGACAGGGGCGGCCGAGCAGTACTTC. Its translation: CASSRGTGAAEQYF.

The J gene is TRBJ1-2, the V gene TRBV18, with 7 bases aligning to TRBD1. V shed 3 bases, J shed 7 bases, and the junction held 5 bases outside the gene matches. The CDR3 is 13 amino acids. Germline V gene lookup returns CDR1 KGHSH and CDR2 LQKENI. CDR3 residues: CASSPDRQGGYTF. The CDR3 DNA reads as TGTGCCAGCTCACCGGACAGGCAAGGTGGCTACACCTTC.

The rearrangement links TRBV7-2 to TRBJ1-1; the D is unclear. The CDR3 consists of 17 residues. Germline V CDR1 and CDR2: SGHTA, FQGNSA. V lost 5 bases, J lost 4 bases, and 23 bases lay in between. For the CDR3, the DNA is TGTGCCAGCAGCCGTTCCGATCGGGGAGCCGTTGGCACTGAAGCTTTCTTT. Residues: CASSRSDRGAVGTEAFF.

Here the CDR3 DNA reads TGTGCCAGCAGCCCTCGACTAGCGGGGGAGGGCACAGATACGCAGTATTTT. Translation gives CASSPRLAGEGTDTQYF. The rearrangement uses TRBV7-3 and TRBJ2-3, with TRBD2 matching over 12 bases. Trimming took 5 bases from V and 1 from J; bases not matched to a gene: 7. The length of the CDR3 is 17 residues. Looked up from germline, CDR1 is SGHTA and CDR2 is FQGTGA. Looking up the rest from reference TRBV7-3 and TRBJ2-3 gives the full variable domain: GAGVSQTPSNKVTEKGKYVELRCDPISGHTALYWYRQSLGQGPEFLIYFQGTGAADDSGLPNDRFFAVRPEGSVSTLKIQRTERGDSAVYLCASSPRLAGEGTDTQYFGPGTRLTVL.